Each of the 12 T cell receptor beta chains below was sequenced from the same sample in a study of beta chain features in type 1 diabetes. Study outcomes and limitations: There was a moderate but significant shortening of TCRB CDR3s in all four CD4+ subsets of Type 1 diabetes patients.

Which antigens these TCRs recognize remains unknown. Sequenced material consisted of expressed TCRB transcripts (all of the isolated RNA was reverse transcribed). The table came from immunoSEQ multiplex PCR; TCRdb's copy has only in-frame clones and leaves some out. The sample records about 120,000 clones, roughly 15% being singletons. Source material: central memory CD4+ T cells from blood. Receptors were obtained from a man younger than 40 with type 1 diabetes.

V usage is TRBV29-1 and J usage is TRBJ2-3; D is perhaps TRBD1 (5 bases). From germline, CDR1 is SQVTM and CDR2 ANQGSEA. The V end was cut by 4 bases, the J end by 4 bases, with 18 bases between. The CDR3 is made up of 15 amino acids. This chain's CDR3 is CSVVGPQLGADTQYF. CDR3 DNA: TGCAGCGTTGTCGGGCCTCAATTAGGGGCAGATACGCAGTATTTT.

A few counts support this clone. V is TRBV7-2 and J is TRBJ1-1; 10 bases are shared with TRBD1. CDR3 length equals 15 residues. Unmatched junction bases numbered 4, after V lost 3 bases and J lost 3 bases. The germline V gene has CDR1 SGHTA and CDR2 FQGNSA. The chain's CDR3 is CASSFLGQGDTEAFF. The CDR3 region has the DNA TGTGCCAGCAGCTTTCTAGGACAGGGGGACACTGAAGCTTTCTTT. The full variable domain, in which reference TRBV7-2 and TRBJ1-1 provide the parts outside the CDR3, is GAGVSQSPSNKVTEKGKDVELRCDPISGHTALYWYRQSLGQGLEFLIYFQGNSAPDKSGLPSDRFSAERTGGSVSTLTIQRTQQEDSAVYLCASSFLGQGDTEAFFGQGTRLTVV.

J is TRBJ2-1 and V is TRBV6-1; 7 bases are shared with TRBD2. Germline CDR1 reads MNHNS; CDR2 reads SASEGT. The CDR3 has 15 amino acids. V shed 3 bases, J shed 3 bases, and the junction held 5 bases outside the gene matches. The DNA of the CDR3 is TGTGCCAGCAGTGAGCGGGGGAAAGTCTACAATGAGCAGTTCTTC. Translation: CASSERGKVYNEQFF.

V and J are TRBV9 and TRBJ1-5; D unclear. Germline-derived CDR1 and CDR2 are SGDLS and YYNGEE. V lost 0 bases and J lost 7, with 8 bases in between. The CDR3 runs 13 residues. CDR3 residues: CASSVALEQPQHF. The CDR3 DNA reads TGTGCCAGCAGCGTAGCTTTGGAGCAGCCCCAGCATTTT. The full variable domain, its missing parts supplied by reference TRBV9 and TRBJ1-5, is DSGVTQTPKHLITATGQRVTLRCSPRSGDLSVYWYQQSLDQGLQFLIQYYNGEERAKGNILERFSAQQFPDLHSELNLSSLELGDSALYFCASSVALEQPQHFGDGTRLSIL.

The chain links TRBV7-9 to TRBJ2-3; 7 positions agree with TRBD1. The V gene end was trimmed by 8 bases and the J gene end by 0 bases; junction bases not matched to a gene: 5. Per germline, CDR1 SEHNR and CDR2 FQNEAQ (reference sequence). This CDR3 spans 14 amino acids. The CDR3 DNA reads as TGTGCCAGCGGAAAGGGACAGAGCACAGATACGCAGTATTTT. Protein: CASGKGQSTDTQYF.

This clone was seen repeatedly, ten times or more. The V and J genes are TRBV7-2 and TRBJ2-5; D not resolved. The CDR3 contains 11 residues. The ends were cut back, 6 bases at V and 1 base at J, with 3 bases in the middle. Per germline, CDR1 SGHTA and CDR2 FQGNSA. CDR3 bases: TGTGCCAGCAGAATCCAAGAGACCCAGTACTTC. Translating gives CASRIQETQYF.

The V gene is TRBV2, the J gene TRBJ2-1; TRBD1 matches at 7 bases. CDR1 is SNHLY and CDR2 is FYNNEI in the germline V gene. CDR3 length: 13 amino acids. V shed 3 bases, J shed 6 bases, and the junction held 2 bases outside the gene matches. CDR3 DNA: TGTGCCAGCAGTGAGGGACAGCTCAATGAGCAGTTCTTC. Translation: CASSEGQLNEQFF. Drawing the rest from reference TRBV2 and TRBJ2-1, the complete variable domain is EPEVTQTPSHQVTQMGQEVILRCVPISNHLYFYWYRQILGQKVEFLVSFYNNEISEKSEIFDDQFSVERPDGSNFTLKIRSTKLEDSAMYFCASSEGQLNEQFFGPGTRLTVL.

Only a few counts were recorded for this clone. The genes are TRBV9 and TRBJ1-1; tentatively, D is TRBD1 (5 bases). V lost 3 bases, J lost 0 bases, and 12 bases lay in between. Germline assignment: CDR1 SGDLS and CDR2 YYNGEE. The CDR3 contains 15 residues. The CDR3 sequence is CASSAMGQMNTEAFF. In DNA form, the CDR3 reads TGTGCCAGCAGCGCGATGGGGCAGATGAACACTGAAGCTTTCTTT.

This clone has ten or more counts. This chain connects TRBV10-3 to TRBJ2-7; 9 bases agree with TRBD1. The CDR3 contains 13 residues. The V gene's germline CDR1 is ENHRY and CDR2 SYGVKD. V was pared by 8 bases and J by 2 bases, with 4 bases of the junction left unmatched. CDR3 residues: CAIGGTGPYEQYF. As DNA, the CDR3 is TGTGCCATCGGAGGGACAGGGCCCTACGAGCAGTACTTC.

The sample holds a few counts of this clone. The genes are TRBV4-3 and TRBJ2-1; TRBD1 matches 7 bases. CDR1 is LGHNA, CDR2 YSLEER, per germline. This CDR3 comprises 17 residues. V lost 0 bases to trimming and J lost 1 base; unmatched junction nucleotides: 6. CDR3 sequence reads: CASSQDSRDRSYNEQFF. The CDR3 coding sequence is TGCGCCAGCAGCCAAGATTCCAGGGACAGATCCTACAATGAGCAGTTCTTC.

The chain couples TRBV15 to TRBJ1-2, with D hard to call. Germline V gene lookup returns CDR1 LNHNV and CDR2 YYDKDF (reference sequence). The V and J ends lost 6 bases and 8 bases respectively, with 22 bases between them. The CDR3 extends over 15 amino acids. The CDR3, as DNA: TGTGCCACCAGTCGAGAGGCGGGTTCCAAGAACGGCTACACCTTC. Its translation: CATSREAGSKNGYTF. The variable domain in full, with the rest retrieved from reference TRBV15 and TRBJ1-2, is DAMVIQNPRYQVTQFGKPVTLSCSQTLNHNVMYWYQQKSSQAPKLLFHYYDKDFNNEADTPDNFQSRRPNTSFCFLDIRSPGLGDTAMYLCATSREAGSKNGYTFGSGTRLTVV.

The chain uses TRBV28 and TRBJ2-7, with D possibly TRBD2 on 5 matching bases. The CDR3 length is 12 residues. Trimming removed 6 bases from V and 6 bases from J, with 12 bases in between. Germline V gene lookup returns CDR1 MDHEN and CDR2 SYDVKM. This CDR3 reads CASSVTGSEQYF. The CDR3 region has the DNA TGTGCCAGCAGCGTTACTGGGAGCGAGCAGTACTTC.